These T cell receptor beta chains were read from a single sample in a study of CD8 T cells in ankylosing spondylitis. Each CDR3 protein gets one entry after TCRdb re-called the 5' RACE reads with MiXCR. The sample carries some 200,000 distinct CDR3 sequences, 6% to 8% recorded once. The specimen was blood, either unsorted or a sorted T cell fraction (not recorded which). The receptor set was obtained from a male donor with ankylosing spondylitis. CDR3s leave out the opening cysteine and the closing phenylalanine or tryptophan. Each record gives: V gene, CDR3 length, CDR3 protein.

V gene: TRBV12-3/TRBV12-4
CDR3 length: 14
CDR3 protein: ASSSGQGPWYNEQF

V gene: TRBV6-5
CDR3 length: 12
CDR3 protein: ASSYQGPGEEQF

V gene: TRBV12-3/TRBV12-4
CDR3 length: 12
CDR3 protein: ASSPIDRGNEQF

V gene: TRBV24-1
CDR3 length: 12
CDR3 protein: ATSDAGQASEQF

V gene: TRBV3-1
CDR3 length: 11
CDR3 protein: ASSQYNRAEAF

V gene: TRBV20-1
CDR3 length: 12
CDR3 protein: SARPSDRAYGYT

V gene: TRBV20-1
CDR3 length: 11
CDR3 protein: SARKGPNQPQH

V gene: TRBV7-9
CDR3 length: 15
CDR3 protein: ASSSTTPGEGTDTQY

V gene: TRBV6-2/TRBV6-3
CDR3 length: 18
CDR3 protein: ASSYRKTGLSLSGANVLT

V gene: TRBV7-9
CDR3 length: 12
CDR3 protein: ASSQGTEWQPQH

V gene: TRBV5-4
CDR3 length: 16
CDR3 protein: ASSSGTSGRSTTDTQY

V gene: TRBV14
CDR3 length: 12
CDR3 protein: ASSPGGGANVLT

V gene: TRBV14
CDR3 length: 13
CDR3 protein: ASSLSGTGNYGYT

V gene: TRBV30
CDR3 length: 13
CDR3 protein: AWSVRTGADQPQH

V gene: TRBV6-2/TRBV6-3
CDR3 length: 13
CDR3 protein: ASSYAEDSPYEQY

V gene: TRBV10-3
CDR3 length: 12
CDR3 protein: AISENGANYGYT

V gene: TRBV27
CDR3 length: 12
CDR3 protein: ASSPGTLNTEAF

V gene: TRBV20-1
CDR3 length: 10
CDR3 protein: SARSANTEAF

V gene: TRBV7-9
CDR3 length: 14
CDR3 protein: ASSRHSGPGDNEQF

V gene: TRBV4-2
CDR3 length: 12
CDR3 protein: ASSHEQGDTEAF

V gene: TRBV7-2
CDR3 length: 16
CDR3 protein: ASSLTMKLAGETDTQY

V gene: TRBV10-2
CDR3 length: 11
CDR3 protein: ASSPGGGAEAF

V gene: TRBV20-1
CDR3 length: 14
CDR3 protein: SARDRDAGPYNEQF

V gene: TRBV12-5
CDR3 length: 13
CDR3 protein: ASASGQGNTDTQY